This T cell receptor beta chain was documented in a study of cytomegalovirus exposure and HLA in healthy donors. Study-level points and caveats: Later analysis associated a missense DCLRE1C variant with TCR beta V- and J-gene trimming.

PCR involved 60 Vbeta and 13 Jbeta primers. Profiling relied on immunoSEQ multiplex PCR, and the TCRdb table lists in-frame clones only, not all of them. The sample has 100,000 to 150,000 clones, roughly 80% seen once; the top ten hold 3.6%. For this clone: Its antigen is not identified.

CDR3 length: 16 residues. Germline CDR1 and CDR2: LGHNA and YNFKEQ. With 0 bases clipped from V and 4 bases from J, the junction kept 6 bases outside the gene matches. This sequence was found in a woman aged 40 to 50 in good health and CMV-seropositive. The sequenced sample was PBMCs. The V gene is TRBV4-2, the J gene TRBJ1-5; 7 bases agree with TRBD1. CDR3 in DNA: TGTGCCAGCAGCCAAGAAGGGGACAGTGGGAATCAGCCCCAGCATTTT. It encodes CASSQEGDSGNQPQHF.